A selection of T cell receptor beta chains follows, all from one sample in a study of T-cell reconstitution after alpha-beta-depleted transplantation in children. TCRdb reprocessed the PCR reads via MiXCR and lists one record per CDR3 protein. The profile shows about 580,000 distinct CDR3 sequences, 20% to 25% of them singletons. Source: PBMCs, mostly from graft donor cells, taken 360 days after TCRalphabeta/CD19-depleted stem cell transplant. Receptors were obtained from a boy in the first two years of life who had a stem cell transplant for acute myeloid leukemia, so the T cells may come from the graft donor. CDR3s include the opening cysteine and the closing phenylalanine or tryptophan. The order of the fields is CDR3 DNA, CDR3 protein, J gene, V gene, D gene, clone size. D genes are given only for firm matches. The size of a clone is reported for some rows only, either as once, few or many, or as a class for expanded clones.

cdr3_nt: TGTGCCAGCCCCGGGACTAACTATGGCTACACCTTC; cdr3_aa: CASPGTNYGYTF; j_call: TRBJ1-2; v_call: TRBV21-1; d_call: NA; clone_size: many
cdr3_nt: TGTGCCAGCAGCCAATACAGCGGGGGGCTGGGTGAGCAGTTCTTC; cdr3_aa: CASSQYSGGLGEQFF; j_call: TRBJ2-1; v_call: TRBV14; d_call: TRBD2; clone_size: many
cdr3_nt: TGTGCCATCAGCGGGGATACCCGGGACACTGAAGCTTTCTTT; cdr3_aa: CAISGDTRDTEAFF; j_call: TRBJ1-1; v_call: TRBV10-3; d_call: NA; clone_size: NA
cdr3_nt: TGTGCCAGCAGTGAAGGGGCGGCCGGCGAAAAACTGTTTTTT; cdr3_aa: CASSEGAAGEKLFF; j_call: TRBJ1-4; v_call: TRBV6-1; d_call: NA; clone_size: many
cdr3_nt: TGCAGTGCTAGAGTGGCAGGGGGGTATAATTCACCCCTCCACTTT; cdr3_aa: CSARVAGGYNSPLHF; j_call: TRBJ1-6; v_call: TRBV20-1; d_call: TRBD1; clone_size: many
cdr3_nt: TGTGCCAGCAGTTACTCGATGGTCAGGTTGCTCGATGGCTACACCTTC; cdr3_aa: CASSYSMVRLLDGYTF; j_call: TRBJ1-2; v_call: TRBV6-5; d_call: NA; clone_size: NA
cdr3_nt: TGTGCCAGCAGACGCGACAACGGCGGTACGCAGTATTTT; cdr3_aa: CASRRDNGGTQYF; j_call: TRBJ2-3; v_call: TRBV6-1; d_call: NA; clone_size: few
cdr3_nt: TGTGCCAGCAGCTTAAATAAACTAGGGGGGGGTGGTGAGCAGTTCTTC; cdr3_aa: CASSLNKLGGGGEQFF; j_call: TRBJ2-1; v_call: TRBV7-2; d_call: NA; clone_size: many
cdr3_nt: TGTGCCACCAGTGAGGGGGGACAGGCGACAACCTACGAGCAGTACTTC; cdr3_aa: CATSEGGQATTYEQYF; j_call: TRBJ2-7; v_call: TRBV24-1; d_call: TRBD1; clone_size: many
cdr3_nt: TGTGCCATCAGTGAGTCGAATAGGGGGCTCTACGAGCAGTACTTC; cdr3_aa: CAISESNRGLYEQYF; j_call: TRBJ2-7; v_call: TRBV10-3; d_call: TRBD1; clone_size: few
cdr3_nt: TGTGCCAGCAGGGGCGTCGGACCCCTCCACTTT; cdr3_aa: CASRGVGPLHF; j_call: TRBJ1-6; v_call: TRBV6-5; d_call: NA; clone_size: few
cdr3_nt: TGTGCCAGCAAGGACCGACGGACCGGGGAGCTGTTTTTT; cdr3_aa: CASKDRRTGELFF; j_call: TRBJ2-2; v_call: TRBV2; d_call: NA; clone_size: NA
cdr3_nt: TGTGCCAGCAGCGTGGACAGTATGTCTGAAGCTTTCTTT; cdr3_aa: CASSVDSMSEAFF; j_call: TRBJ1-1; v_call: TRBV5-4; d_call: NA; clone_size: few
cdr3_nt: TGCAGCGTGGCGAGCAGGGATGAGCAGTTCTTC; cdr3_aa: CSVASRDEQFF; j_call: TRBJ2-1; v_call: TRBV29-1; d_call: NA; clone_size: many
cdr3_nt: TGTGCCAGCAGTCTCTTATTCCGGACAGTTAGGGGCTACGAGCAGTACTTC; cdr3_aa: CASSLLFRTVRGYEQYF; j_call: TRBJ2-7; v_call: TRBV27; d_call: NA; clone_size: NA
cdr3_nt: TGCAGCGTTGAAGATTCGTACACCGGGGAGCTGTTTTTT; cdr3_aa: CSVEDSYTGELFF; j_call: TRBJ2-2; v_call: TRBV29-1; d_call: NA; clone_size: few
cdr3_nt: TGTGCCAGCAGCTTAAGGGAGGGAGCCGGGACTGCCCGCACAGATACGCAGTATTTT; cdr3_aa: CASSLREGAGTARTDTQYF; j_call: TRBJ2-3; v_call: TRBV11-2; d_call: TRBD2; clone_size: few
cdr3_nt: TGTGCCAGCAGTTTAAAGAGGGACAGGGGCCCCTACAATGAGCAGTTCTTC; cdr3_aa: CASSLKRDRGPYNEQFF; j_call: TRBJ2-1; v_call: TRBV12-3/TRBV12-4; d_call: TRBD1; clone_size: NA
cdr3_nt: TGTGCCAGTAAGATACAGGGTGAGGGCAATCAGCCCCAGCATTTT; cdr3_aa: CASKIQGEGNQPQHF; j_call: TRBJ1-5; v_call: TRBV27; d_call: NA; clone_size: few
cdr3_nt: TGTGCCATCAGTGAGACCGGCTACAATGAGCAGTTCTTC; cdr3_aa: CAISETGYNEQFF; j_call: TRBJ2-1; v_call: TRBV10-3; d_call: NA; clone_size: NA
cdr3_nt: TGTGCCAGCAGGAAGGCTGGGACGAACACCGGGGAGCTGTTTTTT; cdr3_aa: CASRKAGTNTGELFF; j_call: TRBJ2-2; v_call: TRBV27; d_call: NA; clone_size: many
cdr3_nt: TGTGCCAGCAGTTTAGCCTGGGTGCTACGACAGGGAGAGACCCAGTACTTC; cdr3_aa: CASSLAWVLRQGETQYF; j_call: TRBJ2-5; v_call: TRBV12-3/TRBV12-4; d_call: TRBD1; clone_size: many
cdr3_nt: TGCAGCGTGTCAGGGCGACGGGCAGCCCTTAGCACAGATACGCAGTATTTT; cdr3_aa: CSVSGRRAALSTDTQYF; j_call: TRBJ2-3; v_call: TRBV29-1; d_call: NA; clone_size: NA
cdr3_nt: TGTGCCACCAGCAGAGATAGGCGTCAGCCCCAGCATTTT; cdr3_aa: CATSRDRRQPQHF; j_call: TRBJ1-5; v_call: TRBV15; d_call: NA; clone_size: many
cdr3_nt: TGTGCCAGCAGTTCCTTCGCCGGGCAGGGCTTAACCGGGGAGCTGTTTTTT; cdr3_aa: CASSSFAGQGLTGELFF; j_call: TRBJ2-2; v_call: TRBV6-5; d_call: NA; clone_size: NA
cdr3_nt: TGCAGTGCAGAAGGACTAGCGGGGGGCTCCTACAATGAGCAGTTCTTC; cdr3_aa: CSAEGLAGGSYNEQFF; j_call: TRBJ2-1; v_call: TRBV20-1; d_call: TRBD2; clone_size: NA
cdr3_nt: TGCAGTGCTAGGTGGTGGGCGAACACTGAAGCTTTCTTT; cdr3_aa: CSARWWANTEAFF; j_call: TRBJ1-1; v_call: TRBV20-1; d_call: NA; clone_size: NA
cdr3_nt: TGTGCCTGGAGTGACCCCTACTTGGGTGACAATGAGCAGTTCTTC; cdr3_aa: CAWSDPYLGDNEQFF; j_call: TRBJ2-1; v_call: TRBV30; d_call: NA; clone_size: NA
cdr3_nt: TGTGCCAGCAGCTTCCCGGGAGTCCAACACAATGAGCAGTTCTTC; cdr3_aa: CASSFPGVQHNEQFF; j_call: TRBJ2-1; v_call: TRBV11-3; d_call: NA; clone_size: many
cdr3_nt: TGCAGTGTGTCCGTCTCCTACAATGAGCAGTTCTTC; cdr3_aa: CSVSVSYNEQFF; j_call: TRBJ2-1; v_call: TRBV20-1; d_call: NA; clone_size: few
cdr3_nt: TGTGCCAGCAGCTATCGTCCCGGGGAGCTGTTTTTT; cdr3_aa: CASSYRPGELFF; j_call: TRBJ2-2; v_call: TRBV5-4; d_call: NA; clone_size: NA
cdr3_nt: TGTGCCAGCAGCTGGGACAGGGGAGGGCTGTACAATGAGCAGTTCTTC; cdr3_aa: CASSWDRGGLYNEQFF; j_call: TRBJ2-1; v_call: TRBV5-6; d_call: TRBD1; clone_size: NA
cdr3_nt: TGTGCCAGCAGTTCCGGGGGGGCCGGCACAGATACGCAGTATTTT; cdr3_aa: CASSSGGAGTDTQYF; j_call: TRBJ2-3; v_call: TRBV6-5; d_call: TRBD2; clone_size: many
cdr3_nt: TGCGCCAGCAGGGGAAGGACTAGCGGCTACAATGAGCAGTTCTTC; cdr3_aa: CASRGRTSGYNEQFF; j_call: TRBJ2-1; v_call: TRBV5-1; d_call: TRBD2; clone_size: few
cdr3_nt: TGTGCCAGTATTCGAACAGGGGGAAGGAACACTGAAGCTTTCTTT; cdr3_aa: CASIRTGGRNTEAFF; j_call: TRBJ1-1; v_call: TRBV19; d_call: TRBD1; clone_size: few